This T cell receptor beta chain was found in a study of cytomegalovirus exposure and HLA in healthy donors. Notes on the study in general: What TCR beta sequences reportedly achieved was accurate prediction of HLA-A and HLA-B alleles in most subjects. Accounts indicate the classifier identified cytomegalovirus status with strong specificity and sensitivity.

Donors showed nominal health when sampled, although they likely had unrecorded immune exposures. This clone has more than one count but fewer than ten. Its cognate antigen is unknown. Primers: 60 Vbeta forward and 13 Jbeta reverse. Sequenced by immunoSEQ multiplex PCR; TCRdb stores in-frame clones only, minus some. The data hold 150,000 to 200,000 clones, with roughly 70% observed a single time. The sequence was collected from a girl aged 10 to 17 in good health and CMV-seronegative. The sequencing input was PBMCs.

CDR3 in DNA: TGTGCCAGCAGTCCCACCACGTGGGGGCCTTCCTCCTACAATGAGCAGTTCTTC. This gives the protein CASSPTTWGPSSYNEQFF. The rearrangement links TRBV27 to TRBJ2-1; perhaps TRBD1 as D (6 bases). V dropped 5 bases and J dropped 0 bases, with 20 bases sitting between them. The length of the CDR3 is 18 residues. The germline gives CDR1 MNHEY, CDR2 SMNVEV (reference sequence).